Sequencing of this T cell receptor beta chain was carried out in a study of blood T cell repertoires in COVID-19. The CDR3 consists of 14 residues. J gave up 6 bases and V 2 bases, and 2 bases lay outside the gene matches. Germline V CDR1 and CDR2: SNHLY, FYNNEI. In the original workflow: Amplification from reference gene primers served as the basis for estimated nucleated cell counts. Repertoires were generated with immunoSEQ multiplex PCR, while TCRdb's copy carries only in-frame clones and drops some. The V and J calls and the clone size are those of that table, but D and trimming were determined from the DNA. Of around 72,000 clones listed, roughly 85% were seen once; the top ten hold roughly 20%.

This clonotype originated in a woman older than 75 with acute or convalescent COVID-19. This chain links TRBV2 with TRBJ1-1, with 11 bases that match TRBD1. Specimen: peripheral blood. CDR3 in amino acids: CASSEWGQGAEAFF. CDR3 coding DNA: TGTGCCAGCAGTGAATGGGGACAGGGGGCTGAAGCTTTCTTT.